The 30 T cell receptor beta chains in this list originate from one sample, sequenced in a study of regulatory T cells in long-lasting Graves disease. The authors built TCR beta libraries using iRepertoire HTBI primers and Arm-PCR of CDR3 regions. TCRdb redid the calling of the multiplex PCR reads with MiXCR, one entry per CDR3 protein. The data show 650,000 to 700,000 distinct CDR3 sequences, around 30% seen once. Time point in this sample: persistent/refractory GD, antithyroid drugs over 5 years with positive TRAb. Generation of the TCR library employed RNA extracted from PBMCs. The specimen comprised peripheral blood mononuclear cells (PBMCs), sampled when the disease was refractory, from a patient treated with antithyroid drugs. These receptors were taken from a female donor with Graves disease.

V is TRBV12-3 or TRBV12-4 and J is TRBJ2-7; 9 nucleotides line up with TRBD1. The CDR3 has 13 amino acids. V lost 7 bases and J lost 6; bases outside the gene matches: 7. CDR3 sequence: CASTTGTGLEQYF. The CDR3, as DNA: TGTGCCAGCACCACCGGGACAGGGCTCGAGCAGTACTTC.

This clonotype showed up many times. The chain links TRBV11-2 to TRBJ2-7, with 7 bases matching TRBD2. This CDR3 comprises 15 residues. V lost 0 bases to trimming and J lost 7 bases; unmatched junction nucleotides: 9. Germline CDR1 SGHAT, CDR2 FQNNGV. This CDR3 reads CASSLDLAEVREQYF. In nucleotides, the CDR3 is TGTGCCAGCAGCTTAGATCTAGCGGAGGTCAGGGAGCAGTACTTC.

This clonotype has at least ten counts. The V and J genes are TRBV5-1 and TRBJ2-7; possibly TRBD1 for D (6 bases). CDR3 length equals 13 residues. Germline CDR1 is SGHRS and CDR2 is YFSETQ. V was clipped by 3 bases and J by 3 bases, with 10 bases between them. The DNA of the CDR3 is TGCGCCAGCAGCTACAGGGACAACTACGAGCAGTACTTC. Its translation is CASSYRDNYEQYF. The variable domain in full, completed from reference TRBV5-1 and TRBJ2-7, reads KAGVTQTPRYLIKTRGQQVTLSCSPISGHRSVSWYQQTPGQGLQFLFEYFSETQRNKGNFPGRFSGRQFSNSRSEMNVSTLELGDSALYLCASSYRDNYEQYFGPGTRLTVT.

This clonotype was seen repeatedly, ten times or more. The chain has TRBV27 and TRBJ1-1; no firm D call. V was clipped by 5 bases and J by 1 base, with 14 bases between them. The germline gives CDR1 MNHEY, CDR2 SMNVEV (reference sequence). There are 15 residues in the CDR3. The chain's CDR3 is CASSAQESSNTEAFF. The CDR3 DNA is TGTGCCAGCAGTGCGCAGGAGTCCTCGAACACTGAAGCTTTCTTT.

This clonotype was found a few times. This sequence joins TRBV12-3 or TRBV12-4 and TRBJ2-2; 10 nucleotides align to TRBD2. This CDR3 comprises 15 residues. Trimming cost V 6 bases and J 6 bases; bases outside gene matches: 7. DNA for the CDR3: TGTGCCAGCAGCGCCGGACTAGCGGCCGCCGGGGAGCTGTTTTTT. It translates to CASSAGLAAAGELFF.

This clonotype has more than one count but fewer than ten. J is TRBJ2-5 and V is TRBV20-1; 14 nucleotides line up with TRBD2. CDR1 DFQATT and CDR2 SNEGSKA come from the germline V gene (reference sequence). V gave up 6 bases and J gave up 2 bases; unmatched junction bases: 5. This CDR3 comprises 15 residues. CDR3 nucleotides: TGCAGTGCCAGGGGGACTAGCGGGGGACAAGAGACCCAGTACTTC. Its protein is CSARGTSGGQETQYF.

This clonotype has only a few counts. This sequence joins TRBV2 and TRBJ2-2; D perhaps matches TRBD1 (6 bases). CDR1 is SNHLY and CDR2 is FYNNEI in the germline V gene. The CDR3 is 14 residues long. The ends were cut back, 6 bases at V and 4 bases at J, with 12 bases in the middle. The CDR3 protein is CASRTDRTTGELFF. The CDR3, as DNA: TGTGCCAGCAGGACCGACAGGACCACCGGGGAGCTGTTTTTT.

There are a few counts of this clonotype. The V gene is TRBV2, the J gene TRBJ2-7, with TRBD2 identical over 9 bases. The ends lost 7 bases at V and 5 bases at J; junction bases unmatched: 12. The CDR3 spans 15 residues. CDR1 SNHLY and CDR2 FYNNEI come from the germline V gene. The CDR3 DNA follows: TGTGCCAGCACGATAGCGGGAGCCCCCTGGGACGAGCAGTACTTC. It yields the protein CASTIAGAPWDEQYF.

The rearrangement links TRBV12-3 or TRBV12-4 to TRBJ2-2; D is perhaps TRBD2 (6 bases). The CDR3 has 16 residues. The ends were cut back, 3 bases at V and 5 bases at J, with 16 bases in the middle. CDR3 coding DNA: TGTGCCAGCAGTTTTCAGGGTCTGGCGGGGACCGGGGAGCTGTTTTTT. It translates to CASSFQGLAGTGELFF.

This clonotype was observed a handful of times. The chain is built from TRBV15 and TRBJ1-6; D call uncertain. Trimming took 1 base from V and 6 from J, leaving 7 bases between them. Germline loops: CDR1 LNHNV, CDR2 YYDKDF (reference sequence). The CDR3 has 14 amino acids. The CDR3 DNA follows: TGTGCCACCAGCAGAGGTGCGAGTAATTCACCCCTCCACTTT. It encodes CATSRGASNSPLHF. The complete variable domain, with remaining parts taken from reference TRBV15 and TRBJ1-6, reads DAMVIQNPRYQVTQFGKPVTLSCSQTLNHNVMYWYQQKSSQAPKLLFHYYDKDFNNEADTPDNFQSRRPNTSFCFLDIRSPGLGDTAMYLCATSRGASNSPLHFGNGTRLTVT.

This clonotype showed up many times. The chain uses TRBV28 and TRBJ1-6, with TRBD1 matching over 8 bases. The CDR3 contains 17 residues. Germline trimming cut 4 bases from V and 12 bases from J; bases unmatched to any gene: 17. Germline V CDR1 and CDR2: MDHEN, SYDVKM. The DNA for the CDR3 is TGTGCCAGCAGTTCGCCCGGACAGGGTCGCCTTTCAAGACCCCTCCACTTT. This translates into CASSSPGQGRLSRPLHF.

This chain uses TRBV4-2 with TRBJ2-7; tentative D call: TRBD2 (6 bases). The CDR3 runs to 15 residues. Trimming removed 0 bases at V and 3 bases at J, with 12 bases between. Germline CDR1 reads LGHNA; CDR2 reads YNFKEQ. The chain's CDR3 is CASSQEEAGLYEQYF. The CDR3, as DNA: TGTGCCAGCAGCCAAGAAGAGGCGGGACTCTACGAGCAGTACTTC.

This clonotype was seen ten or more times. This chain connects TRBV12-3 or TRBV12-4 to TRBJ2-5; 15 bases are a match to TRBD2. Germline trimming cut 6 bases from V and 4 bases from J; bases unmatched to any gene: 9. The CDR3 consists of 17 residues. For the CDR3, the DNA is TGTGCCAGCAGCCCGCGTACGGGACTAGCGGGAGGAGAGACCCAGTACTTC. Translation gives CASSPRTGLAGGETQYF.

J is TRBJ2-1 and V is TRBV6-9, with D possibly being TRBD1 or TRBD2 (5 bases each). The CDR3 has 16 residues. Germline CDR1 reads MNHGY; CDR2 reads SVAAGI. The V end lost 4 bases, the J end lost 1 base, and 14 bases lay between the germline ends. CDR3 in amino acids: CASSSRVARSYNEQFF. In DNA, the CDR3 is TGTGCCAGCAGTTCCAGGGTAGCGCGTTCCTACAATGAGCAGTTCTTC.

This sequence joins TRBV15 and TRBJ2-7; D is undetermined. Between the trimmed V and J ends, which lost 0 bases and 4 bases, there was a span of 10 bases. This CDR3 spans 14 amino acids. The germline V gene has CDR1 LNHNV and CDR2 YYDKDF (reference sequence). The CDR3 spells CATSRDKGNYEQYF. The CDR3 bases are TGTGCCACCAGCAGAGATAAGGGTAATTACGAGCAGTACTTC.

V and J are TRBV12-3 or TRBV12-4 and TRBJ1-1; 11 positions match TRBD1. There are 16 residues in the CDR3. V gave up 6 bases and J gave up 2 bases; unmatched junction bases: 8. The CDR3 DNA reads TGTGCCAGCAGCTTCGGACAGGGGGCATCTAACACTGAAGCTTTCTTT. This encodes CASSFGQGASNTEAFF.

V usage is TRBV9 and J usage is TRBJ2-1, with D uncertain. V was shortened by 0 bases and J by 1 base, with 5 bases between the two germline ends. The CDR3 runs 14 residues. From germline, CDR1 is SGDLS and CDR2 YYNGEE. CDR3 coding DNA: TGTGCCAGCAGCGTAGGCGTTTCCTACAATGAGCAGTTCTTC. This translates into CASSVGVSYNEQFF.

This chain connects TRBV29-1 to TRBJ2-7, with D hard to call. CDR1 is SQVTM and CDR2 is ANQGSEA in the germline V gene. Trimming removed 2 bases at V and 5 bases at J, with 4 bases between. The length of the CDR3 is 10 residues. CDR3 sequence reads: CSVERDEQYF. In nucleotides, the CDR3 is TGCAGCGTTGAAAGGGACGAGCAGTACTTC.

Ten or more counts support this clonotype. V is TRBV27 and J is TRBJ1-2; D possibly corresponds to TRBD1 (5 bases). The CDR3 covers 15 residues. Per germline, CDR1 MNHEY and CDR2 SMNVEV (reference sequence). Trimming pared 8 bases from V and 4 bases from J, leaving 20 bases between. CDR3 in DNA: TGTGCCAGCGCAGTTTCCCGGGGCGCAGTCTATGGCTACACCTTC. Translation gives CASAVSRGAVYGYTF.

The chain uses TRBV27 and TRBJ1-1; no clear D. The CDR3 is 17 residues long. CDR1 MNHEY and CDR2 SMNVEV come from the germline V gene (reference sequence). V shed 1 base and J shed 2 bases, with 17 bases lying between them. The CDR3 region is CASSLFSPTAINTEAFF. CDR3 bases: TGTGCCAGCAGTTTATTCTCCCCAACAGCGATCAACACTGAAGCTTTCTTT.

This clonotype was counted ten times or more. CDR3 in DNA: TGTGCCACCAGTGATTTTGGGGAGGAGACCCAGTACTTC. This translates into CATSDFGEETQYF. V usage is TRBV24-1 and J usage is TRBJ2-5, with D tentatively TRBD2 (5 bases). The CDR3 covers 13 residues. Trimming took off 1 base at V and 5 bases at J, with 7 bases between the two ends. Germline-derived CDR1 and CDR2 are KGHDR and SFDVKD.

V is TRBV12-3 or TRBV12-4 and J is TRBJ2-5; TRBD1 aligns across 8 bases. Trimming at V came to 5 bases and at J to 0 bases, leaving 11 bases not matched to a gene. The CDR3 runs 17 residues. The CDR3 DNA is TGTGCCAGCAGTGGATACTCCAGGGGGCGGCACCAAGAGACCCAGTACTTC. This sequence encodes CASSGYSRGRHQETQYF.

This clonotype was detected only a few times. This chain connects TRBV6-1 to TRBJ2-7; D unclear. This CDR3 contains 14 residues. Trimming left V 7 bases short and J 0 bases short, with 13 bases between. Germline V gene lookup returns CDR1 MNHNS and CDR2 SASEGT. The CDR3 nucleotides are TGTGCCAGCACAAGGATTAGGAGCTCCTACGAGCAGTACTTC. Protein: CASTRIRSSYEQYF.

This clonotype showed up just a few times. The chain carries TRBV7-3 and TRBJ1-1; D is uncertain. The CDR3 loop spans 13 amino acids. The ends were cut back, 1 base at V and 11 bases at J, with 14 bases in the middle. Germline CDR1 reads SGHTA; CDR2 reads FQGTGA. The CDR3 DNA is TGTGCCAGCAGCTTAAATCCAACGGCGAAGGCTTTCTTT. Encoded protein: CASSLNPTAKAFF.

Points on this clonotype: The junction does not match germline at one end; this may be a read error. For the CDR3, the DNA is TGCAGCGTTGAAGATCGGTCGTCGGCGACGTACGAGCAGCACTTC. It encodes CSVEDRSSATYEQHF. The chain joins TRBV29-1 to TRBJ2-7, with D hard to call. This CDR3 has 15 residues. CDR1 and CDR2 from the germline V gene are SQVTM and ANQGSEA.

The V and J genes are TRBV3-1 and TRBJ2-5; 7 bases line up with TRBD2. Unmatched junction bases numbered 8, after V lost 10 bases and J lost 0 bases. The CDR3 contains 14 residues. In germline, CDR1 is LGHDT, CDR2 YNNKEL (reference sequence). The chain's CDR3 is CATSRGGNQETQYF. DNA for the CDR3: TGTGCCACCTCCCGGGGAGGGAACCAAGAGACCCAGTACTTC.

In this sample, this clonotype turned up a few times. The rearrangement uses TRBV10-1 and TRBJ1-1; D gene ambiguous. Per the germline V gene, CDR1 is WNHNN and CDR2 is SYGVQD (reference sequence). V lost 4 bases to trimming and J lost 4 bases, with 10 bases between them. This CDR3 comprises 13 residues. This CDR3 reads CASSALLGTEAFF. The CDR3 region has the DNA TGCGCCAGCAGTGCTCTGCTAGGCACTGAAGCTTTCTTT.

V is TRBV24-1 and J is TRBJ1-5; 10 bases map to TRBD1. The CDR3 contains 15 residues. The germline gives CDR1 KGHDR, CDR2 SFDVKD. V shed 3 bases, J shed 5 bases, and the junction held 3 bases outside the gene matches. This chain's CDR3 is CATSDVTGGDQPQHF. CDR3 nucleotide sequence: TGTGCCACCAGTGATGTGACAGGGGGCGATCAGCCCCAGCATTTT.

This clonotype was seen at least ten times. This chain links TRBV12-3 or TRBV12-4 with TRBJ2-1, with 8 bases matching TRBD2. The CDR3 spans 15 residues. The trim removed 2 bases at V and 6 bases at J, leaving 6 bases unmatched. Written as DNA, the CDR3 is TGTGCCAGCAGTTTAATGGGGACTAGGGGCAATGAGCAGTTCTTC. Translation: CASSLMGTRGNEQFF.

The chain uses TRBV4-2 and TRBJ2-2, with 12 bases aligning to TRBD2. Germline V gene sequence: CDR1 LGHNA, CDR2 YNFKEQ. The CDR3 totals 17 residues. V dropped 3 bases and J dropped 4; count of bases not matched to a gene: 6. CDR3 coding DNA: TGTGCCAGCAGCCACGAACTAGCGGGAGGCGCCACCGGGGAGCTGTTTTTT. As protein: CASSHELAGGATGELFF.